A single sample is the source of the 30 T cell receptor beta chains below, sequenced in a study of cytomegalovirus exposure and HLA in healthy donors. PCR involved 60 Vbeta and 13 Jbeta primers. Using immunoSEQ multiplex PCR, the repertoire was profiled, and TCRdb retains in-frame clones only, with some absent. Of some 180,000 clones in the sample, roughly an eighth are singletons; the top ten hold over 6.5%. The specimen sequenced was PBMCs. The source of these receptors is a man aged 45-65 years in good health and CMV-seropositive.

This rearrangement joins TRBV10-1 to TRBJ2-5; D gene unclear. Between the trimmed V and J ends, which lost 8 bases and 7 bases, there was a span of 11 bases. This CDR3 has 11 amino acids. Germline V gives CDR1 WNHNN, CDR2 SYGVQD (reference sequence). CDR3 bases: TGCGCCAGCTCCGAACGAGGGACCCAGTACTTC. This sequence encodes CASSERGTQYF.

The J gene is TRBJ2-3, the V gene TRBV10-3; D might be TRBD1 (7 bases). The V end lost 0 bases, the J end lost 3 bases, and 10 bases lay between the germline ends. The CDR3 runs 15 residues. CDR1 ENHRY and CDR2 SYGVKD come from the germline V gene. The CDR3 loop reads CAISESTGRTDTQYF. The CDR3 nucleotides read TGTGCCATCAGTGAGTCGACAGGGAGGACAGATACGCAGTATTTT.

The CDR3 DNA sequence: TGTGCCAGTAGTATGGATACAGCCTCTAATGAAAAACTGTTTTTT. Protein sequence: CASSMDTASNEKLFF. The rearrangement uses TRBV19 and TRBJ1-4, with D unclear. V dropped 3 bases and J dropped 3 bases, with 11 bases sitting between them. CDR3 size: 15 residues. CDR1 is LNHDA, CDR2 SQIVND, per germline (reference sequence).

The chain links TRBV5-6 to TRBJ1-1; D is unresolved. The CDR3 extends over 14 amino acids. Germline lookup yields CDR1 SGHDT and CDR2 YYEEEE. Trimming took 3 bases from V and 0 from J, leaving 9 bases between them. This CDR3 is CASSYTELNTEAFF. CDR3 sequence (DNA): TGTGCCAGCAGCTATACAGAGTTGAACACTGAAGCTTTCTTT.

This chain uses TRBV28 with TRBJ1-5; unclear D gene. From germline, CDR1 is MDHEN and CDR2 SYDVKM. The V gene lost 7 bases and the J gene lost 3 bases, with 13 bases spanning the gap. This CDR3 has 14 amino acids. CDR3: CASTLPGLNQPQHF. The DNA of the CDR3 is TGTGCCAGCACCCTGCCAGGCCTCAATCAGCCCCAGCATTTT. Complete variable domain (other parts from reference TRBV28 and TRBJ1-5): DVKVTQSSRYLVKRTGEKVFLECVQDMDHENMFWYRQDPGLGLRLIYFSYDVKMKEKGDIPEGYSVSREKKERFSLILESASTNQTSMYLCASTLPGLNQPQHFGDGTRLSIL.

This clone was observed a few times. The chain couples TRBV7-9 to TRBJ1-6; D unresolved. The CDR3 consists of 14 residues. Germline V CDR1 and CDR2: SEHNR, FQNEAQ (reference sequence). The V gene lost 4 bases and the J gene lost 10 bases, with 14 bases spanning the gap. The CDR3 sequence is CASSSRVVRSPLHF. CDR3 sequence (DNA): TGTGCCAGCAGCTCCCGCGTTGTGCGGTCACCCCTCCACTTT.

This clone was observed a few times. The V call is TRBV18, the J call TRBJ2-1, with 10 bases aligning to TRBD2. CDR1 and CDR2 (germline): KGHSH, LQKENI. The CDR3 has 17 residues. The V gene end was trimmed by 2 bases and the J gene end by 4 bases; junction bases not matched to a gene: 8. CDR3 loop: CASSPILAGAQYNEQFF. The CDR3 DNA follows: TGTGCCAGCTCACCAATCCTAGCGGGGGCCCAATACAATGAGCAGTTCTTC.

The rearrangement links TRBV10-2 to TRBJ2-5; 9 bases align to TRBD1. The V gene end was trimmed by 8 bases and the J gene end by 1 base; junction bases not matched to a gene: 5. CDR1 is WSHSY, CDR2 SAAADI, per germline. The CDR3 contains 14 residues. The CDR3 DNA reads TGCGCCAGCTCCCTGACAGGGGGCCAAGAGACCCAGTACTTC. It translates to CASSLTGGQETQYF.

A few counts support this clone. V and J are TRBV6-6 and TRBJ2-3; D gene uncertain. V lost 0 bases and J lost 2, with 12 bases in between. The CDR3 is 16 amino acids. Germline lookup yields CDR1 MNHNY and CDR2 SVGAGI (reference sequence). The CDR3 loop reads CASSYSISIPTDTQYF. As DNA, the CDR3 is TGTGCCAGCAGTTACTCGATCAGTATCCCCACAGATACGCAGTATTTT.

This clone was counted between two and nine times. The V and J genes are TRBV5-1 and TRBJ2-3; 9 bases match TRBD2. The J segment lost 3 bases and the V segment lost 0 bases, leaving 2 bases of the junction unmatched. There are 15 residues in the CDR3. Germline V lookup: CDR1 SGHRS, CDR2 YFSETQ. The CDR3 DNA sequence: TGCGCCAGCAGCTTGGGCGGGGGGGCAACAGATACGCAGTATTTT. Amino acids: CASSLGGGATDTQYF.

On this clone: At one boundary the junction diverges from the germline segment, which might be a read error. The chain uses TRBV18 and TRBJ1-2; D possibly corresponds to TRBD1 (5 bases). The CDR3 has 16 amino acids. Germline CDR1 and CDR2: KGHSH and LQKENI. CDR3 sequence: CASSPRAWTINYGYTF. The CDR3 bases are TGTGCCAGCTCTCCACGGGCATGGACAATTAACTATGGCTACACCTTC.

The chain couples TRBV15 to TRBJ2-1, with 9 bases aligning to TRBD2. J lost 7 bases, V lost 0 bases, and 4 bases had no gene match. This CDR3 is built from 15 residues. Germline V lookup: CDR1 LNHNV, CDR2 YYDKDF (reference sequence). The CDR3 sequence: CATSRDIAGANEQFF. Written as DNA, the CDR3 is TGTGCCACCAGCAGAGATATAGCGGGGGCTAATGAGCAGTTCTTC.

This clone was observed a handful of times. The chain carries TRBV6-1 and TRBJ2-3, with a possible D match to TRBD2 (6 bases). The CDR3 is 15 amino acids. From germline, CDR1 is MNHNS and CDR2 SASEGT. Trimming left V 5 bases short and J 0 bases short, with 12 bases between. CDR3: CASSSGTLSTDTQYF. Here the CDR3 DNA reads TGTGCCAGCAGTTCTGGGACTCTTAGCACAGATACGCAGTATTTT.

V and J are TRBV28 and TRBJ2-5; TRBD2 matches 9 bases. The V gene end was trimmed by 9 bases and the J gene end by 5 bases; junction bases not matched to a gene: 10. The CDR3 loop spans 14 amino acids. CDR1 and CDR2 (germline): MDHEN, SYDVKM. This CDR3 is CASGAGGRWETQYF. CDR3 bases: TGTGCCAGTGGGGCGGGGGGGCGTTGGGAGACCCAGTACTTC.

The chain carries TRBV5-1 and TRBJ2-1, with no clear D. The V and J ends lost 0 bases and 9 bases respectively, with 10 bases between them. The length of the CDR3 is 13 residues. Per the germline V gene, CDR1 is SGHRS and CDR2 is YFSETQ. CDR3 loop: CASSLARQSEQFF. The CDR3, as DNA: TGCGCCAGCAGCTTGGCCAGGCAGAGTGAGCAGTTCTTC. Full variable domain (outside the CDR3, taken from reference TRBV5-1 and TRBJ2-1): KAGVTQTPRYLIKTRGQQVTLSCSPISGHRSVSWYQQTPGQGLQFLFEYFSETQRNKGNFPGRFSGRQFSNSRSEMNVSTLELGDSALYLCASSLARQSEQFFGPGTRLTVL.

The chain recombines TRBV6-6 with TRBJ2-5, with D perhaps TRBD1 (5 bases). Germline CDR1 reads MNHNY; CDR2 reads SVGAGI (reference sequence). The germline V and J ends were trimmed by 6 bases and 5 bases, with 10 bases remaining between them. The CDR3 length is 12 residues. The CDR3 coding sequence is TGTGCCAGCAGGGGGCTTTACGAGACCCAGTACTTC. Encoded protein: CASRGLYETQYF.

The table lists this clone with a few counts. The chain employs TRBV14 and TRBJ1-2; D may be TRBD1 (6 bases). Germline V gene lookup returns CDR1 SGHDN and CDR2 FVKESK. Trimming left V 4 bases short and J 7 bases short, with 16 bases between. The CDR3 is 14 amino acids. CDR3: CASSLLPGRGGYTF. The DNA of the CDR3 is TGTGCCAGCAGCCTCCTCCCGGGCAGGGGTGGCTACACCTTC.

This chain connects TRBV18 to TRBJ1-1; 8 positions agree with TRBD1. The germline CDR1 and CDR2 sequences are KGHSH and LQKENI. V trimming: 4 bases; J trimming: 3 bases; junction bases outside the gene matches: 4. CDR3 length: 14 amino acids. In nucleotides, the CDR3 is TGTGCCAGCTCACTCGAACAGGGGGACACTGAAGCTTTCTTT. Residues: CASSLEQGDTEAFF.

The chain uses TRBV5-1 and TRBJ2-3, with D perhaps TRBD1 (6 bases). The CDR3 runs to 14 residues. The germline V gene encodes CDR1 SGHRS and CDR2 YFSETQ. V gave up 0 bases and J gave up 1 base, with 6 bases separating them. The CDR3 loop reads CASSLEGGTDTQYF. The DNA of the CDR3 is TGCGCCAGCAGCTTGGAGGGGGGCACAGATACGCAGTATTTT.

The rearrangement uses TRBV2 and TRBJ1-3; D is ambiguous. This CDR3 is built from 14 residues. Germline V gives CDR1 SNHLY, CDR2 FYNNEI. V was cut by 8 bases and J by 0 bases, with 11 bases left in between. The CDR3 region has the DNA TGTGCCAGCGAGGGTAGGGACTCTGGAAACACCATATATTTT. This gives the protein CASEGRDSGNTIYF.

The chain is built from TRBV9 and TRBJ2-2; D is ambiguous. The V end lost 0 bases, the J end lost 4 bases, and 10 bases lay between the germline ends. CDR3 size: 15 residues. The germline gives CDR1 SGDLS, CDR2 YYNGEE. The chain's CDR3 is CASSVEWATTGELFF. The CDR3 coding sequence is TGTGCCAGCAGCGTAGAGTGGGCGACCACCGGGGAGCTGTTTTTT.

This clone has only a few counts. This chain uses TRBV4-2 with TRBJ1-1, with unresolved D. The V and J ends lost 3 bases and 5 bases respectively, with 7 bases between them. The CDR3 consists of 12 residues. Looked up from germline, CDR1 is LGHNA and CDR2 is YNFKEQ. CDR3 region: CASSHLETEAFF. In nucleotides, the CDR3 is TGTGCCAGCAGCCATCTTGAGACTGAAGCTTTCTTT.

In its sample, this clone was seen a few times. This chain connects TRBV11-2 to TRBJ1-6, with unresolved D. V shed 5 bases and J shed 7 bases, with 12 bases lying between them. Germline V gene sequence: CDR1 SGHAT, CDR2 FQNNGV. The CDR3 sequence is 14 residues long. As DNA, the CDR3 is TGTGCCAGCAGCCCCCCAACTCCGAATTCACCCCTCCACTTT. This encodes CASSPPTPNSPLHF.

This clone appeared once. CDR3 DNA sequence: TGTGCCAGTAGAACGACAACAAACAATGAGCAGTTCTTC. Its translation: CASRTTTNNEQFF. The chain couples TRBV19 to TRBJ2-1; D not certain. Germline V gene data show CDR1 as LNHDA and CDR2 as SQIVND (reference sequence). The CDR3 is made up of 13 amino acids. Trimming stripped 6 bases from V and 5 bases from J, with 11 bases between.

The rearrangement links TRBV5-8 to TRBJ2-5, with a possible D match to TRBD1 (5 bases). Germline loops: CDR1 SGHTS, CDR2 YDEGEE. V lost 1 base and J lost 4, with 8 bases in between. The CDR3 contains 13 residues. The CDR3 loop reads CASSLKGAETQYF. In DNA, the CDR3 is TGTGCCAGCAGCTTGAAAGGGGCAGAGACCCAGTACTTC.

This chain uses TRBV5-1 with TRBJ1-3; D not certain. The CDR3 totals 14 residues. Germline V gene lookup returns CDR1 SGHRS and CDR2 YFSETQ. The V gene lost 0 bases and the J gene lost 8 bases, with 12 bases spanning the gap. The CDR3 bases are TGCGCCAGCAGCTTGGGGAATGGCGGGGACACCATATATTTT. This gives the protein CASSLGNGGDTIYF. The full variable domain, in which reference TRBV5-1 and TRBJ1-3 provide the parts outside the CDR3, is KAGVTQTPRYLIKTRGQQVTLSCSPISGHRSVSWYQQTPGQGLQFLFEYFSETQRNKGNFPGRFSGRQFSNSRSEMNVSTLELGDSALYLCASSLGNGGDTIYFGEGSWLTVV.

The V and J genes are TRBV2 and TRBJ2-2; TRBD1 matches 8 bases. The CDR3 is 16 residues long. CDR1 SNHLY and CDR2 FYNNEI come from the germline V gene. The trim removed 5 bases at V and 4 bases at J, leaving 9 bases unmatched. The DNA for the CDR3 is TGTGCCAGCAGTAAGGGAAGGACAGGGTCCACCGGGGAGCTGTTTTTT. Translation: CASSKGRTGSTGELFF.

This clone was counted a few times. The chain carries TRBV7-2 and TRBJ2-3, with D perhaps matching TRBD2 (7 bases). This CDR3 spans 14 amino acids. Per germline, CDR1 SGHTA and CDR2 FQGNSA. V was clipped by 1 base and J by 4 bases, with 9 bases between them. CDR3 loop: CASSLGGGPDTQYF. The CDR3, as DNA: TGTGCCAGCAGCTTAGGCGGGGGCCCAGATACGCAGTATTTT.

The chain recombines TRBV19 with TRBJ2-7; the D gene is possibly TRBD1 (6 bases). Trimming took off 5 bases at V and 3 bases at J, with 14 bases between the two ends. Per germline, CDR1 LNHDA and CDR2 SQIVND (reference sequence). The CDR3 is 14 amino acids. The CDR3 here is CASSQGQNLYEQYF. The CDR3 DNA is TGTGCCAGTAGTCAAGGACAGAACCTCTACGAGCAGTACTTC.

The table lists this clone with a few counts. The chain joins TRBV29-1 to TRBJ2-5; 7 bases align to TRBD1. V trimming: 6 bases; J trimming: 1 base; junction bases outside the gene matches: 2. There are 12 residues in the CDR3. CDR1 and CDR2 from the germline V gene are SQVTM and ANQGSEA. CDR3 sequence: CSVGTAQETQYF. CDR3 DNA sequence: TGCAGCGTCGGGACAGCCCAAGAGACCCAGTACTTC.